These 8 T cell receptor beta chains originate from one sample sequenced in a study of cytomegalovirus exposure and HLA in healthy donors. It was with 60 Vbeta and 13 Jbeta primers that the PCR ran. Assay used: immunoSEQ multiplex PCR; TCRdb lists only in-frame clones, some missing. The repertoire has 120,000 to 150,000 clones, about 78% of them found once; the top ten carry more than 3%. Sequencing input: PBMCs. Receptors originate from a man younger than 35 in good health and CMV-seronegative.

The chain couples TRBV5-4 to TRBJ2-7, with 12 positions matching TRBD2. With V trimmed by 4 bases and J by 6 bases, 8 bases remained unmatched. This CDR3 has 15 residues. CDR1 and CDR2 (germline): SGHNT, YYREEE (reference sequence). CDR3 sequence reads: CASSTGLAGTGEQYF. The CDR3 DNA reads TGTGCCAGCAGCACAGGACTAGCGGGAACGGGCGAGCAGTACTTC.

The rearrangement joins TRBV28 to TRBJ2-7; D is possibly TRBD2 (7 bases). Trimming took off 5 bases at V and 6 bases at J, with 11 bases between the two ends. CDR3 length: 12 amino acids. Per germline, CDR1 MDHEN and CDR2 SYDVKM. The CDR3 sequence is CASSRGALEQYF. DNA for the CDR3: TGTGCCAGCAGTCGGGGGGCTCTCGAGCAGTACTTC.

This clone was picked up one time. CDR3 sequence reads: CASSDFRSGLAGGEQYF. CDR3 in DNA: TGTGCCAGCAGCGACTTTAGGTCGGGACTAGCGGGGGGCGAGCAGTACTTC. The chain uses TRBV13 and TRBJ2-5; 15 bases align to TRBD2. The end of the DNA is better explained by TRBJ2-7, so the J call may be wrong. Germline V CDR1 and CDR2: PRHDT, FYEKMQ (reference sequence). CDR3 length: 17 amino acids.

The CDR3 spells CASSVGGNQPQHF. The CDR3 bases are TGCGCCAGCAGCGTGGGGGGGAATCAGCCCCAGCATTTT. The chain uses TRBV10-2 and TRBJ1-5; weak D call: TRBD1 (5 bases). The ends were cut back, 6 bases at V and 4 bases at J, with 10 bases in the middle. The CDR3 is 13 residues long. Germline assignment: CDR1 WSHSY and CDR2 SAAADI.

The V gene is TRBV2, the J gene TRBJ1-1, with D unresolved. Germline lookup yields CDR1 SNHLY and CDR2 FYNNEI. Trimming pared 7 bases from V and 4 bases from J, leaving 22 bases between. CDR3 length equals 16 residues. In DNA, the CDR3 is TGTGCCAGCAACCCCAACTACGGTCGAACGGTCACTGAAGCTTTCTTT. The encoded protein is CASNPNYGRTVTEAFF.

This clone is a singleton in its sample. CDR3 amino acids: CASSLRGGDYEQYF. In DNA, the CDR3 is TGTGCCAGCAGCTTGAGAGGAGGGGACTACGAGCAGTACTTC. The chain couples TRBV5-6 to TRBJ2-7; tentative D call: TRBD2 (6 bases). The CDR3 has 14 residues. V was cut by 1 base and J by 3 bases, with 11 bases left in between. Looked up from germline, CDR1 is SGHDT and CDR2 is YYEEEE.

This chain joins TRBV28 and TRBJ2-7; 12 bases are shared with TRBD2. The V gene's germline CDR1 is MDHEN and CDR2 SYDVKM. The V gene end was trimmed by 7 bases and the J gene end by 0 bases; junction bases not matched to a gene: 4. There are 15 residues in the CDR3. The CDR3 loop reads CASKTSGSFSYEQYF. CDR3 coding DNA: TGTGCCAGCAAGACTAGCGGGAGCTTCTCCTACGAGCAGTACTTC.

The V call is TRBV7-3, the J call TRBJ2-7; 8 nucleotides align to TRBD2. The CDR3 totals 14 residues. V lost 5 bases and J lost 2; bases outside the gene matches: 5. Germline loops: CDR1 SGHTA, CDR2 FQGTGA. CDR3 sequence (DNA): TGTGCCAGCAGCCCCACGACTAGCGCCTACGAGCAGTACTTC. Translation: CASSPTTSAYEQYF.